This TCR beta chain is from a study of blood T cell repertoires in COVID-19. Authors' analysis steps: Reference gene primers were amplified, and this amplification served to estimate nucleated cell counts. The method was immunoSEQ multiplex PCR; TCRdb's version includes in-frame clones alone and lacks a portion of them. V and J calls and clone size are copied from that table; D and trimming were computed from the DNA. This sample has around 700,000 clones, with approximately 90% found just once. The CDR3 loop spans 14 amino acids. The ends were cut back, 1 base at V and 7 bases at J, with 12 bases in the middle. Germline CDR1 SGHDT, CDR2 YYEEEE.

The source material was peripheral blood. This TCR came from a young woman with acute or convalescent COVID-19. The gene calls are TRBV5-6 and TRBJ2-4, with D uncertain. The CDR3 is CASSLQALWNIQYF. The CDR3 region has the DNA TGTGCCAGCAGCTTGCAGGCCCTGTGGAACATTCAGTACTTC.